These 23 T cell receptor beta chains were sequenced from one sample in a study of OX40 agonist ivuxolimab in advanced cancers. Assay used: immunoSEQ multiplex PCR; TCRdb lists only in-frame clones, some missing. The data show approximately 77,000 clones, just over 90% seen once. The sequences come from CD4+ or CD8+ T cells sorted from blood, collected in a trial of the OX40 agonist ivuxolimab. Receptors originate from an adult with an advanced solid tumor such as melanoma, head and neck, liver or kidney cancer.

This chain joins TRBV7-2 and TRBJ2-7; D possibly corresponds to TRBD1 (6 bases). Trimming left V 1 base short and J 6 bases short, with 10 bases between. Germline assignment: CDR1 SGHTA and CDR2 FQGNSA. CDR3 length equals 13 residues. The CDR3 DNA sequence: TGTGCCAGCAGCTTAGAGGCAGGGGCCGAGCAGTACTTC. It is translated as CASSLEAGAEQYF.

The J gene is TRBJ2-5, the V gene TRBV5-1; possibly TRBD2 for D (5 bases). Trimming left V 6 bases short and J 4 bases short, with 13 bases between. The CDR3 sequence is 13 residues long. Germline CDR1 is SGHRS and CDR2 is YFSETQ. This CDR3 reads CASTRRFGETQYF. The CDR3 nucleotides read TGCGCCAGCACTCGGAGGTTCGGAGAGACCCAGTACTTC.

This clone was recorded once. The chain couples TRBV10-3 to TRBJ1-3, with D unresolved. The CDR3 sequence is 15 residues long. Trimming pared 3 bases from V and 0 bases from J, leaving 9 bases between. CDR1 is ENHRY, CDR2 SYGVKD, per germline. In DNA form, the CDR3 reads TGTGCCATCAGTGATAGGTTTTCCTCTGGAAACACCATATATTTT. Its translation: CAISDRFSSGNTIYF.

The chain recombines TRBV7-2 with TRBJ2-3; 7 positions agree with TRBD2. V was clipped by 0 bases and J by 4 bases; unmatched bases: 4. Per germline, CDR1 SGHTA and CDR2 FQGNSA. The CDR3 totals 15 residues. The CDR3 DNA reads TGTGCCAGCAGCTTAGCGGGAGGGCCTGCAGATACGCAGTATTTT. It is translated as CASSLAGGPADTQYF.

The genes are TRBV7-3 and TRBJ2-4, with D tentatively TRBD2 (6 bases). This CDR3 is built from 15 residues. With 4 bases removed from V and 6 bases from J, the gap between germline ends came to 16 bases. Germline V CDR1 and CDR2: SGHTA, FQGTGA. As DNA, the CDR3 is TGTGCCAGCAGCTCTGCGCTCGGGCGGGGAAACATTCAGTACTTC. It encodes CASSSALGRGNIQYF.

The chain has TRBV7-9 and TRBJ2-5; D unresolved. Germline V lookup: CDR1 SEHNR, CDR2 FQNEAQ (reference sequence). The V end was cut by 2 bases, the J end by 5 bases, with 12 bases between. This CDR3 region has 14 residues. The CDR3 reads CASSLTVDGETQYF. The CDR3 DNA sequence: TGTGCCAGCAGCTTAACCGTCGATGGGGAGACCCAGTACTTC.

The CDR3 here is CASSAVLAGPNIQYF. The CDR3 region has the DNA TGTGCCAGCAGTGCCGTTCTAGCGGGACCAAACATTCAGTACTTC. The chain couples TRBV28 to TRBJ2-4; TRBD2 matches 9 bases. V gave up 5 bases and J gave up 6 bases; unmatched junction bases: 8. In germline, CDR1 is MDHEN, CDR2 SYDVKM. The CDR3 has 15 amino acids.

The CDR3 nucleotides read TGTGCCAGCAGCTTAGGGGGCTATGGCTACACCTTC. Protein sequence: CASSLGGYGYTF. The chain has TRBV7-2 and TRBJ1-2; D is unresolved. In germline, CDR1 is SGHTA, CDR2 FQGNSA. Trimming removed 1 base at V and 4 bases at J, with 4 bases between. CDR3 size: 12 residues. Full variable domain (missing parts from reference TRBV7-2 and TRBJ1-2): GAGVSQSPSNKVTEKGKDVELRCDPISGHTALYWYRQSLGQGLEFLIYFQGNSAPDKSGLPSDRFSAERTGGSVSTLTIQRTQQEDSAVYLCASSLGGYGYTFGSGTRLTVV.

This clone was seen a handful of times. V gene TRBV5-1 combines with J gene TRBJ1-5; D remains unclear. The V end lost 2 bases, the J end lost 5 bases, and 8 bases lay between the germline ends. Germline V gene sequence: CDR1 SGHRS, CDR2 YFSETQ. The CDR3 spans 13 residues. CDR3 sequence reads: CASSFSPDQPQHF. Written as DNA, the CDR3 is TGCGCCAGCAGCTTCTCCCCTGATCAGCCCCAGCATTTT.

The genes are TRBV4-3 and TRBJ2-1; TRBD1 is a possible D gene (5 bases). This CDR3 comprises 13 residues. V was cut by 0 bases and J by 13 bases, with 13 bases left in between. In germline, CDR1 is LGHNA, CDR2 YSLEER. CDR3 nucleotide sequence: TGCGCCAGCAGCCAAGAAACGGGCAGGGCCCAGTTCTTC. Translation: CASSQETGRAQFF.

The V and J genes are TRBV9 and TRBJ2-1; a weak D match, TRBD2 (6 bases). Deletions cut 4 bases from V and 7 bases from J, with 12 bases between. The germline CDR1 and CDR2 sequences are SGDLS and YYNGEE. The length of the CDR3 is 13 residues. The CDR3 DNA sequence: TGTGCCAGCAGCATCGGGACTCCTAATGAGCAGTTCTTC. Translated, it gives CASSIGTPNEQFF.

The chain combines TRBV14 with TRBJ2-1, with D possibly being TRBD1 (6 bases). The CDR3 length is 14 residues. V gave up 3 bases and J gave up 10 bases, with 16 bases separating them. CDR1 is SGHDN and CDR2 is FVKESK in the germline V gene. The CDR3 DNA sequence: TGTGCCAGCAGCCAGAACAGACAGGTCGACGAGCAGTTCTTC. Encoded protein: CASSQNRQVDEQFF.

CDR3 in DNA: TGTGCCTGGCGTCCAGGGGAGTATGGCTACACCTTC. The encoded protein is CAWRPGEYGYTF. The genes are TRBV30 and TRBJ1-2, with D maybe TRBD1 (6 bases). Germline V gives CDR1 GTSNPN, CDR2 SVGIG (reference sequence). CDR3 length: 12 residues. Trimming took 5 bases from V and 5 from J, leaving 12 bases between them.

CDR3 in DNA: TGTGCCTGGAGTGTAAATCCCAGGGGGTATGGCTACACCTTC. Amino acids: CAWSVNPRGYGYTF. The chain recombines TRBV30 with TRBJ1-2, with 7 bases aligning to TRBD1. J gave up 5 bases and V 0 bases, and 6 bases lay outside the gene matches. CDR1 and CDR2 from the germline V gene are GTSNPN and SVGIG (reference sequence). This CDR3 region has 14 residues. The entire variable domain, with the rest obtained from reference TRBV30 and TRBJ1-2, is as follows: SQTIHQWPATLVQPVGSPLSLECTVEGTSNPNLYWYRQAAGRGLQLLFYSVGIGQISSEVPQNLSASRPQDRQFILSSKKLLLSDSGFYLCAWSVNPRGYGYTFGSGTRLTVV.

CDR3 region: CASSTPGSYEQYF. CDR3 coding DNA: TGCGCCAGCAGCACTCCTGGGTCCTACGAGCAGTACTTC. This sequence joins TRBV5-1 and TRBJ2-7; D unclear. V lost 4 bases and J 1 base, leaving 9 bases between the germline ends. CDR3 length: 13 residues. In germline, CDR1 is SGHRS, CDR2 YFSETQ.

The chain uses TRBV5-6 and TRBJ2-7; 8 positions agree with TRBD2. The CDR3 extends over 16 amino acids. The germline gives CDR1 SGHDT, CDR2 YYEEEE. Germline trimming cut 0 bases from V and 2 bases from J; bases unmatched to any gene: 7. DNA for the CDR3: TGTGCCAGCAGCTTGGGCTTAGCGGGAAATACCTACGAGCAGTACTTC. Amino acids: CASSLGLAGNTYEQYF.

The rearrangement links TRBV18 to TRBJ2-3; 13 bases are a match to TRBD2. V was pared by 3 bases and J by 1 base, with 4 bases of the junction left unmatched. CDR1 KGHSH and CDR2 LQKENI come from the germline V gene. The CDR3 sequence is 17 residues long. CDR3 region: CASSPPGLAGGTDTQYF. CDR3 bases: TGTGCCAGCTCACCGCCTGGACTAGCGGGGGGCACAGATACGCAGTATTTT.

This clone was observed once. The V gene is TRBV29-1, the J gene TRBJ2-3, with a possible D match to TRBD1 (5 bases). CDR3 length: 13 residues. From germline, CDR1 is SQVTM and CDR2 ANQGSEA. The V and J ends lost 3 bases and 3 bases respectively, with 10 bases between them. The CDR3 DNA sequence: TGCAGCGTTGAGATGCAGGGTACAGATACGCAGTATTTT. Its protein is CSVEMQGTDTQYF.

The chain couples TRBV18 to TRBJ2-4, with D possibly being TRBD1 (6 bases). Trimming shortened V by 3 bases and J by 7 bases, and 19 bases separated the two germline ends. Germline loops: CDR1 KGHSH, CDR2 LQKENI. The CDR3 loop spans 16 amino acids. CDR3 region: CASSPAAGRQGNIQYF. The CDR3, as DNA: TGTGCCAGCTCACCGGCGGCGGGCCGCCAGGGGAACATTCAGTACTTC.

V is TRBV11-3 and J is TRBJ1-2; no definite D call. With 1 base removed from V and 2 bases from J, the gap between germline ends came to 8 bases. The germline CDR1 and CDR2 sequences are SGHNT and YENEEA. CDR3 length equals 14 residues. CDR3 sequence reads: CASSLAAENYGYTF. In nucleotides, the CDR3 is TGTGCCAGCAGCTTAGCGGCCGAAAACTATGGCTACACCTTC.

The chain links TRBV2 to TRBJ2-5; D is undetermined. The germline CDR1 and CDR2 sequences are SNHLY and FYNNEI. This CDR3 region has 11 residues. V shed 6 bases and J shed 2 bases, with 4 bases lying between them. The CDR3 reads CASRYQETQYF. The DNA of the CDR3 is TGTGCCAGCAGGTATCAAGAGACCCAGTACTTC.

The chain has TRBV5-6 and TRBJ2-5, with 10 nucleotides matching TRBD2. This CDR3 comprises 15 residues. The V gene end was trimmed by 4 bases and the J gene end by 3 bases; junction bases not matched to a gene: 6. The germline gives CDR1 SGHDT, CDR2 YYEEEE. The CDR3 nucleotides are TGTGCCAGCAGCCTACTAGCGGGAAGGGAAGAGACCCAGTACTTC. This sequence encodes CASSLLAGREETQYF.

The rearrangement links TRBV7-8 to TRBJ2-4; D could derive from TRBD1 or TRBD2 (7 bases each). Germline V gene data show CDR1 as SGHVS and CDR2 as FQNEAQ. Between the trimmed V and J ends, which lost 5 bases and 7 bases, there was a span of 21 bases. The CDR3 is 16 residues long. CDR3: CASSQGGASFPNIQYF. The CDR3 coding sequence is TGTGCCAGCAGCCAGGGGGGGGCTAGCTTCCCTAACATTCAGTACTTC.